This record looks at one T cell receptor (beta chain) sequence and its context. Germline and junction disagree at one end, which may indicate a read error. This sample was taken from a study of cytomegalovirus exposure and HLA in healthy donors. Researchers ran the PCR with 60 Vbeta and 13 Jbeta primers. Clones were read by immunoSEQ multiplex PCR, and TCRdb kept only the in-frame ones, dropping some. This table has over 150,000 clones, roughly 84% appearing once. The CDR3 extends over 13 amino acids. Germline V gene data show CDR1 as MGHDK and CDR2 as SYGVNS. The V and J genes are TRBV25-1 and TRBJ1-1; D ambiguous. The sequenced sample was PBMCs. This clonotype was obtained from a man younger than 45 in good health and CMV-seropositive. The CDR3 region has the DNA TGTGCCAGCAGGAGGTCCTCGAACACTGAAACTTTCTTT. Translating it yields CASRRSSNTETFF.